A selection of T cell receptor beta chains follows, all from one sample in a study of cytomegalovirus exposure and HLA in healthy donors. Method: immunoSEQ multiplex PCR; TCRdb's copy keeps in-frame clones and lacks some. Of fewer than 150,000 clones in the sample, roughly four fifths were seen once. The source material was PBMCs. Receptor source: a man aged 40-49 years in good health and CMV-seropositive. CDR3s include the opening cysteine and the closing phenylalanine or tryptophan. D genes are given only for firm matches. Size values are once, few and many counts, or a class for expanded clones, and some rows have none.

>TRBV7-9|TRBD1|TRBJ2-7|NA
CASSYGTESREQYF
TGTGCCAGCAGCTATGGGACAGAGTCGCGGGAGCAGTACTTC
>TRBV7-9|TRBD2|TRBJ2-7|once
CASSHGLAGAYEQYF
TGTGCCAGCAGCCACGGACTAGCGGGGGCCTACGAGCAGTACTTC
>TRBV6-6|NA|TRBJ2-7|few
CASSQTGSSYEQYF
TGTGCCAGCAGCCAAACAGGGAGCTCCTACGAGCAGTACTTC
>TRBV6-5|TRBD1|TRBJ1-5|NA
CASSYGQGLNQPQHF
TGTGCCAGCAGTTACGGACAGGGCCTGAATCAGCCCCAGCATTTT
>TRBV5-1|TRBD1|TRBJ1-2|NA
CASSPDRGYGYTF
TGCGCCAGCAGCCCGGACAGGGGATATGGCTACACCTTC
>TRBV6-5|NA|TRBJ1-1|NA
CASEKNTEAFF
TGTGCCAGCGAGAAGAACACTGAAGCTTTCTTT
>TRBV4-1|TRBD1|TRBJ1-5|once
CASSQDEGQFVNQPQHF
TGCGCCAGCAGCCAAGATGAGGGACAGTTCGTCAATCAGCCCCAGCATTTT
>TRBV29-1|NA|TRBJ1-4|NA
CSVRRGTNEKLFF
TGCAGCGTCAGAAGGGGTACTAATGAAAAACTGTTTTTT
>TRBV10-3|TRBD2|TRBJ2-3|NA
CAISELAGGSTDTQYF
TGTGCCATCAGTGAGTTAGCGGGAGGATCGACAGATACGCAGTATTTT
>TRBV5-6|NA|TRBJ2-1|NA
CASTLMGAVVTGEQFF
TGTGCCAGCACCCTCATGGGGGCGGTTGTGACGGGTGAGCAGTTCTTC
>TRBV6-5|NA|TRBJ1-3|NA
CASSRDISSGNTIYF
TGTGCCAGCAGTCGGGACATCTCCTCTGGAAACACCATATATTTT